This TCR beta chain came from a study of cytomegalovirus exposure and HLA in healthy donors. Study-wide background: Previous work identified roughly 120 million unique TCR beta sequences from 200 million or so T cells.

This CDR3 spans 16 amino acids. V lost 3 bases, J lost 6 bases, and 13 bases stayed unmatched. Germline loops: CDR1 MNHEY, CDR2 SMNVEV (reference sequence). Study findings and constraints: In a later analysis, a genetic analysis reported fewer productive-TCR N-insertions in an Asian-associated ancestry cluster than the cohort average.

The PCR used 60 Vbeta and 13 Jbeta primers. Data came from immunoSEQ multiplex PCR; TCRdb stores just in-frame clones and leaves some out. The sample's table shows about 170,000 clones. For this clone: Its antigen is unknown.

Sequenced sample: PBMCs. The origin of this receptor is a woman aged 55 to 70 in good health and CMV-seronegative. The J gene is TRBJ2-7, the V gene TRBV27, with 8 bases that match TRBD1. The CDR3 DNA follows: TGTGCCAGCAGTTTCGCCCCCGGGACAGGATACGGCGAGCAGTACTTC. Protein sequence: CASSFAPGTGYGEQYF.